The 8 T cell receptor beta chains listed next were all sequenced from one sample in a study of T cell responses to AZD1222 COVID-19 vaccine. Repertoires were generated with immunoSEQ multiplex PCR, while TCRdb's copy carries only in-frame clones and drops some. The table has approximately 140,000 clones, about 92% seen once; the top ten hold approximately 5.3%. Source: peripheral blood, taken on day 0 of AZD1222 vaccination. The receptors shown here come from an adult in good health.

The chain joins TRBV5-1 to TRBJ1-6; D possibly corresponds to TRBD1 (6 bases). The CDR3 runs 15 residues. Trimming took off 4 bases at V and 6 bases at J, with 14 bases between the two ends. Germline V gene lookup returns CDR1 SGHRS and CDR2 YFSETQ. The DNA of the CDR3 is TGCGCCAGCAGCGGGGGACAAGATCTTAATTCACCCCTCCACTTT. This codes for CASSGGQDLNSPLHF.

The chain is built from TRBV18 and TRBJ1-2, with TRBD1 as a possible D gene (6 bases). The length of the CDR3 is 14 residues. Trimming shortened V by 4 bases and J by 8 bases, and 17 bases separated the two germline ends. The germline CDR1 and CDR2 sequences are KGHSH and LQKENI. The CDR3 DNA sequence: TGTGCCAGCTCACACGATATCACAGGGAAAGGCTACACCTTC. Translation gives CASSHDITGKGYTF.

Here the CDR3 reads CASSLDQDNEQFF. CDR3 DNA sequence: TGTGCCAGCAGCTTAGATCAAGACAATGAGCAGTTCTTC. V usage is TRBV11-2 and J usage is TRBJ2-1; D ambiguous. Per the germline V gene, CDR1 is SGHAT and CDR2 is FQNNGV. CDR3 size: 13 residues. Trimming stripped 0 bases from V and 5 bases from J, with 5 bases between.

The gene calls are TRBV5-4 and TRBJ1-1; TRBD1 might be the D (6 bases). V was pared by 4 bases and J by 4 bases, with 11 bases between. This CDR3 has 13 residues. Looked up from germline, CDR1 is SGHNT and CDR2 is YYREEE (reference sequence). The DNA for the CDR3 is TGTGCCAGCAGCCCGCAGGGGAGCACTGAAGCTTTCTTT. Translated: CASSPQGSTEAFF.

This chain connects TRBV4-1 to TRBJ2-1, with D unresolved. CDR1 and CDR2 (germline): MGHRA, YSYEKL. The CDR3 runs to 14 residues. V dropped 0 bases and J dropped 6 bases, with 9 bases sitting between them. The CDR3, as DNA: TGCGCCAGCAGCCAAGAGCCCTGGGGCAATGAGCAGTTCTTC. It yields the protein CASSQEPWGNEQFF.

The count of this clone is one. The J gene is TRBJ1-3, the V gene TRBV9; the D is unclear. Trimming stripped 0 bases from V and 3 bases from J, with 7 bases between. The CDR3 covers 14 residues. Germline values: CDR1 SGDLS, CDR2 YYNGEE. In DNA form, the CDR3 reads TGTGCCAGCAGCGTAGCTCCGGATGGAAACACCATATATTTT. It specifies CASSVAPDGNTIYF.

This chain connects TRBV2 to TRBJ2-5, with D tentatively TRBD1 or TRBD2 (7 bases each). The germline CDR1 and CDR2 sequences are SNHLY and FYNNEI. The CDR3 covers 13 residues. V was clipped by 11 bases and J by 4 bases, with 17 bases between them. Here the CDR3 DNA reads TGTGCCGGGTCAGGGGGGGGCGGAGAGACCCAGTACTTC. It is translated as CAGSGGGGETQYF. The full variable domain, its missing parts supplied by reference TRBV2 and TRBJ2-5, is EPEVTQTPSHQVTQMGQEVILRCVPISNHLYFYWYRQILGQKVEFLVSFYNNEISEKSEIFDDQFSVERPDGSNFTLKIRSTKLEDSAMYFCAGSGGGGETQYFGPGTRLLVL.

The chain has TRBV19 and TRBJ1-5, with TRBD1 matching over 12 bases. Germline assignment: CDR1 LNHDA and CDR2 SQIVND (reference sequence). The CDR3 length is 18 residues. After removal of 6 bases from V and 2 bases from J, the junction contained 11 bases not matched to a gene. This CDR3 reads CASRDTGTGGVGNQPQHF. The CDR3 DNA sequence: TGTGCCAGTAGAGATACCGGGACAGGGGGCGTCGGCAATCAGCCCCAGCATTTT.